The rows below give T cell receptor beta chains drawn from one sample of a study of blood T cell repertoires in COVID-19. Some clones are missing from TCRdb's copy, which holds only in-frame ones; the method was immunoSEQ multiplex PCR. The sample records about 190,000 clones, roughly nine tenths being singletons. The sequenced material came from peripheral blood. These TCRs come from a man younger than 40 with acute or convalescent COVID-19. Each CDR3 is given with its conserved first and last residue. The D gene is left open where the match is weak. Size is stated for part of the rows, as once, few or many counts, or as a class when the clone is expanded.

TGTGCCAGCAGTGAAGCGCAAGTTAGGGGGCCCTACGAGCAGTACTTC,CASSEAQVRGPYEQYF,TRBD1,TRBJ2-7,TRBV6-1,NA
TGTGTCACCTCCGGGACAGCCTACGAGCAGTACTTC,CVTSGTAYEQYF,TRBD1,TRBJ2-7,TRBV10-3,NA
TGTGCCAGCAGTCCCGGCCGCTACAGAACCAACCCCCGCTACTATGGCTACACCTTC,CASSPGRYRTNPRYYGYTF,NA,TRBJ1-2,TRBV28,few
TGTGCCAGCAGCCCTCGGGGACAGGCGGTTTACGAGCAGTACTTC,CASSPRGQAVYEQYF,NA,TRBJ2-7,TRBV21-1,NA
TGTGCCAGCAGTGTTCGACGGGATAGCAATCAGCCCCAGCATTTT,CASSVRRDSNQPQHF,NA,TRBJ1-5,TRBV2,NA
TGTGCCAGCACCCAGGCGGGGGGGCATGGCTACACCTTC,CASTQAGGHGYTF,NA,TRBJ1-2,TRBV28,few
TGTGCCAGCAGCGCTAGCGGGAGGTACAATGAGCAGTTCTTC,CASSASGRYNEQFF,TRBD2,TRBJ2-1,TRBV9,NA
TGTGCCAGCAGCTCCCCGGCCAGGGGTGGTGAAGCTTTCTTT,CASSSPARGGEAFF,NA,TRBJ1-1,TRBV21-1,NA
TGTGCCAGCAGTGAAGGAGGGTTTGTGATTCAGCCCCAGCATTTT,CASSEGGFVIQPQHF,NA,TRBJ1-5,TRBV6-1,NA
TGTGCCAGCAGTTTCGTCCCCGGGACAGTTAATGAAAAACTGTTTTTT,CASSFVPGTVNEKLFF,TRBD1,TRBJ1-4,TRBV27,NA
TGTGCCAGCAGTTTGGATATGACCTCAGGGGGCTACACCTTC,CASSLDMTSGGYTF,NA,TRBJ1-2,TRBV28,NA
TGTGCCTGGAGCCCCTCGCCGACTAACAATGAGCAGTTCTTC,CAWSPSPTNNEQFF,NA,TRBJ2-1,TRBV30,NA
TGTGCCATCAGTGAGGAAGGGGGAACTAATGAAAAACTGTTTTTT,CAISEEGGTNEKLFF,NA,TRBJ1-4,TRBV10-3,NA
TGTGCCAGCAGTGAGTGGGACTCCTACCAAGAGACCCAGTACTTC,CASSEWDSYQETQYF,NA,TRBJ2-5,TRBV6-1,NA
TGTGCCACCTTCGGCGGGTATGGCTACACCTTC,CATFGGYGYTF,NA,TRBJ1-2,TRBV25-1,NA
TGTGCCAGCAGGTCAACCGGGACAGGGAACGGCTACACCTTC,CASRSTGTGNGYTF,TRBD1,TRBJ1-2,TRBV6-5,few
TGTGCCAGCAGTTTCTCGGGCAGGGGAAATGGAAACACCATATATTTT,CASSFSGRGNGNTIYF,NA,TRBJ1-3,TRBV28,NA
TGTGCCAGTACTGGATACAGGGAAAACACTGAAGCTTTCTTT,CASTGYRENTEAFF,NA,TRBJ1-1,TRBV19,once
TGTGCCAAAGGACTAGCAAACACCGGGGAGCTGTTTTTT,CAKGLANTGELFF,TRBD2,TRBJ2-2,TRBV2,NA
TGTGCCAGCAGTTTATCAGGGGGTAATCAGCCCCAGCATTTT,CASSLSGGNQPQHF,NA,TRBJ1-5,TRBV27,NA
TGTGCCAGCAGTTACTTCAGGGGTCCCTCCAATGAGCAGTTCTTC,CASSYFRGPSNEQFF,NA,TRBJ2-1,TRBV6-5,once
TGTGCCAGCAGTTACCTAGATATTACAGATACGCAGTATTTT,CASSYLDITDTQYF,NA,TRBJ2-3,TRBV6-5,NA
TGTGCCAGCAGCCCTCAGGGATCCCTCTCCTACGAGCAGTACTTC,CASSPQGSLSYEQYF,NA,TRBJ2-7,TRBV7-9,few
TGTGCCAGCAGTCCAGACGACAGGGGGGTTTTAGCTTTCTTT,CASSPDDRGVLAFF,TRBD1,TRBJ1-1,TRBV28,NA
TGTGCCAGCAGCTTAGCCGGGACAGGGGGTGGCTACACCTTC,CASSLAGTGGGYTF,TRBD1,TRBJ1-2,TRBV7-9,NA
TGTGCCAGCAGCTTGGCCGGAGGGTTAGGTCAGCCCCAGCATTTT,CASSLAGGLGQPQHF,NA,TRBJ1-5,TRBV5-5,few
TGTGCCAGCAGCCCCGGTCCCACAGATACGCAGTATTTT,CASSPGPTDTQYF,NA,TRBJ2-3,TRBV7-3,NA
TGTGCCAGCAGTTACACCCTGACAGGGGATAATTCACCCCTCCACTTT,CASSYTLTGDNSPLHF,TRBD1,TRBJ1-6,TRBV6-5,NA
TGTGCCAGCAGCTTGGCTATCACGGGGAAGCAGTACTTC,CASSLAITGKQYF,NA,TRBJ2-7,TRBV5-6,NA
TGCGCCAGCAGCTTTGATGGACAACCGAACACTGAAGCTTTCTTT,CASSFDGQPNTEAFF,NA,TRBJ1-1,TRBV5-1,NA
TGTGCCAGCAGCCTGTTTAGCTCGGAAGGCGGCTACACCTTC,CASSLFSSEGGYTF,NA,TRBJ1-2,TRBV14,NA
TGTGCCAGCAGCTTAGACAGAGATAATTCACCCCTCCACTTT,CASSLDRDNSPLHF,NA,TRBJ1-6,TRBV7-9,NA
TGTGCCAGCAGTTTTCCGCCCATCGGTGGTCTGGGGGCCACAGATACGCAGTATTTT,CASSFPPIGGLGATDTQYF,NA,TRBJ2-3,TRBV28,NA
TGTGCCAGCAGCACTCCGGGACAGGGGTCAGGTGAGCAGTTCTTC,CASSTPGQGSGEQFF,TRBD1,TRBJ2-1,TRBV28,NA
TGTGCCAGCAGCCCGGACAGGGGCCTTCTTCTCTATGGCTACACCTTC,CASSPDRGLLLYGYTF,TRBD1,TRBJ1-2,TRBV7-9,NA
TGTGCCAGCAGTGCTGAGGGGGCGTGGAACTATGGCTACACCTTC,CASSAEGAWNYGYTF,TRBD1,TRBJ1-2,TRBV9,few
TGTGCCAGCAGCTTGACCGAGGTCCCCGGGAGGACGCAGTATTTT,CASSLTEVPGRTQYF,TRBD2,TRBJ2-3,TRBV5-4,NA
TGTGCCAGCAGCCTTAGGACTAGCGGGAGCTATTTAGAAGAGACCCAGTACTTC,CASSLRTSGSYLEETQYF,TRBD2,TRBJ2-5,TRBV3-1/TRBV3-2,few
TGTGCCGGAAGGCAGGGGTCTTCCTACGAGCAGTACTTC,CAGRQGSSYEQYF,NA,TRBJ2-7,TRBV30,NA
TGTGCCTGGAGTGTACAGGGCAGGGGGAATTCACCCCTCCACTTT,CAWSVQGRGNSPLHF,TRBD1,TRBJ1-6,TRBV30,NA
TGTGCCAGCAGTTTCTGGCACCCTCGGGGGAGCACTGAAGCTTTCTTT,CASSFWHPRGSTEAFF,NA,TRBJ1-1,TRBV28,NA
TGTGCCAGCAGCACGAGCTTTCGAGATGAGCAGTTCTTC,CASSTSFRDEQFF,NA,TRBJ2-1,TRBV7-3,NA
TGTGCCAGCAGCGTTTTAGAGCGACCACAGATTAACAGGGATTTTCAGGATGGCTACACCTTC,CASSVLERPQINRDFQDGYTF,NA,TRBJ1-2,TRBV9,NA
TGCGCCAGCAGCCAAGAAATCACCTCATTGGGGGCTAAGAGGGATACGCAGTATTTT,CASSQEITSLGAKRDTQYF,NA,TRBJ2-3,TRBV4-1,NA
TGTGCCAGCAGTGTAGAGCCGGGACAGGGGCGATATAATTCACCCCTCCACTTT,CASSVEPGQGRYNSPLHF,TRBD1,TRBJ1-6,TRBV27,once
TGTGCCAGCAGCCTGGGACAGGGTAACTATGGCTACACCTTC,CASSLGQGNYGYTF,TRBD1,TRBJ1-2,TRBV28,few
TGTGCCAGCTATGAAGGGACAATCGGAAACACCATATATTTT,CASYEGTIGNTIYF,NA,TRBJ1-3,TRBV28,NA
TGTGCCACCAGTGGCGCCACAACAGGGACAGACTCCTACAATGAGCAGTTCTTC,CATSGATTGTDSYNEQFF,TRBD1,TRBJ2-1,TRBV24-1,NA
TGTGCCAGCAACAGGGCAGCTGGGGCCAACGTCCTGACTTTC,CASNRAAGANVLTF,NA,TRBJ2-6,TRBV3-1/TRBV3-2,once
TGTGCCAGCAGTTTATCTCCAGCGTTCAATGAGCAGTTCTTC,CASSLSPAFNEQFF,NA,TRBJ2-1,TRBV27,once
TGTGCCATCAGTGCGGGTACCACAGATACGCAGTATTTT,CAISAGTTDTQYF,NA,TRBJ2-3,TRBV10-3,NA